The rows below give T cell receptor beta chains drawn from one sample of a study of breast tumors, draining lymph nodes, adjacent tissues. MiXCR, run by TCRdb on the multiplex PCR reads, gives a single entry per CDR3 protein. The sample records around 230,000 distinct CDR3 sequences, approximately 36% being singletons. Input material: axillary lymph node tissue. The receptors shown here come from a female donor with breast cancer. Some clones in this sample may be carry-over from other donors' samples. Each CDR3 is given with its conserved first and last residue. D genes are given only for firm matches. Size tells how often a clone was seen (once, few, many) or the class of an expanded clone, and some rows leave it out.

d_call j_call cdr3_length v_call clone_size cdr3_nt cdr3_aa
TRBD1 TRBJ1-5 18 TRBV6-6 . TGTGCCAGCAGTCTCAGTCGCTACCGACAGGGCTCGCGTCAGCCCCAGCATTTT CASSLSRYRQGSRQPQHF
TRBD1 TRBJ2-6 19 TRBV7-9 . TGTGCCAGCAGCCCCCAGCCCACCGGGACAGGGTCGGGGGCCAACGTCCTGACTTTC CASSPQPTGTGSGANVLTF
. TRBJ2-2 15 TRBV12-3/TRBV12-4 many TGTGCCAGCAGTTTTCGAGGGGGGGCCTCCGGGGAGCTGTTTTTT CASSFRGGASGELFF
. TRBJ2-6 18 TRBV12-5 many TGTGCTAGTGGACCCATGGACAGAGAAAGCTCTGGGGCCAACGTCCTGACTTTC CASGPMDRESSGANVLTF
. TRBJ1-2 14 TRBV4-2 many TGTGCCAGCAGCCGGACGGCCGATAACTATGGCTACACCTTC CASSRTADNYGYTF
. TRBJ1-1 13 TRBV13 . TGTGCCAGCAGCTTAATCGGGAACACTGAAGCTTTCTTT CASSLIGNTEAFF
TRBD2 TRBJ2-7 15 TRBV20-1 . TGCAGTGCTAGAAAGCCTAAGACAGGGCGGGAGGGAATAGCCTTC CSARKPKTGREGIAF
. TRBJ1-4 13 TRBV2 . TGTGCCAGCAGTGTAGGGGCGAATGAAAAACTGTTTTTT CASSVGANEKLFF
TRBD1 TRBJ2-3 15 TRBV18 few TGTGCCAGCTCACCGGGACAGAGTAGCACAGATACGCAGTATTTT CASSPGQSSTDTQYF
. TRBJ2-1 14 TRBV19 many TGTGCCAGTACCCAGCGGGTAGACTACAATGAGCAGTTCTTC CASTQRVDYNEQFF
. TRBJ1-2 18 TRBV14 . TGTGCCAGCAGCCAAATTACTGGGGCAGGGAAGCGCCGCGGTGGCTACACCTTC CASSQITGAGKRRGGYTF
. TRBJ2-4 11 TRBV11-1 . TGTGCCAGCAGCTCAAAAAACATTCAGTACTTC CASSSKNIQYF
. TRBJ2-1 13 TRBV7-8 many TGTGCCAGCAGCTTAGTTCGGGGATATGAGCAGTTCTTC CASSLVRGYEQFF
TRBD2 TRBJ2-3 17 TRBV20-1 . TGCAGTGCTAGAGAACGGACTAGCGGGAGAAGGACAGATACGCAGTATTTT CSARERTSGRRTDTQYF
TRBD1 TRBJ1-5 15 TRBV12-3/TRBV12-4 . TGTGCCAGCAGTTGGACAGGCTATAGCAATCAGCCCCAGCATTTT CASSWTGYSNQPQHF
TRBD2 TRBJ2-2 15 TRBV6-5 . TGTGCCAGCACCCCGGGGGGGAGGGCTTCCCGGGAGCTGTTTTTT CASTPGGRASRELFF
. TRBJ2-3 15 TRBV3-1 many TGTGCCAGCAGCCAAGACGGGCAGCCCACAGATACGCAGTATTTT CASSQDGQPTDTQYF
. TRBJ2-5 14 TRBV5-1 few TGCGCCAGCAGCCCCCAGGGGATCCCAGAGACCCAGTACTTC CASSPQGIPETQYF
TRBD2 TRBJ2-3 14 TRBV7-9 once TGTGCCAGACAGACTAGCGGAGGTCCGGATACGCAGTATTTT CARQTSGGPDTQYF
. TRBJ1-2 13 TRBV29-1 once TGCAGCGTTGCGACGGATACTAACTATGGCTACACCTTC CSVATDTNYGYTF
TRBD2 TRBJ2-1 15 TRBV7-8 many TGTGCCAGCAGCTTAGTTGCGGGAGTCTACAATGAGCAGTTCTTC CASSLVAGVYNEQFF
. TRBJ2-7 11 TRBV2 many TGTGCCAGCCGACAAGCCTACGAGCAGTACTTC CASRQAYEQYF
TRBD1 TRBJ1-2 12 TRBV20-1 many TGCAGTGCTAGACAGGGGGGGGATGGCTACACCTTC CSARQGGDGYTF
TRBD1 TRBJ1-5 17 TRBV10-3 . TGTGCCATCAGTGCCACCGGGACAGGGGGCGGCAATCAGCCCCAGCATTTT CAISATGTGGGNQPQHF
. TRBJ1-3 13 TRBV24-1 . TGTGCCACCAGTGACCTATATGGCTACACCATATATTTT CATSDLYGYTIYF
. TRBJ1-6 14 TRBV24-1 many TGTGCCACCAGTGACACCTACTCTGGATCACCCCTCCACTTT CATSDTYSGSPLHF
TRBD1 TRBJ1-3 14 TRBV24-1 . TGTGCCACCAGTGACCGGGACAGAGCCTACACCATATATTTT CATSDRDRAYTIYF
. TRBJ1-4 12 TRBV6-1 many TGTGCCAGCAGGCTAAACAGGGAAAAACTGTTTTTT CASRLNREKLFF
. TRBJ1-3 15 TRBV6-5 few TGTGCCAGCACCAGGGACGGAAACTCTGGAAACACCATATATTTT CASTRDGNSGNTIYF
. TRBJ1-1 14 TRBV7-2 . TGTGCCAGCAGCTTAGGCGGAAGTGGCACTGAAGCTTTCTTT CASSLGGSGTEAFF
. TRBJ2-7 15 TRBV6-5 . TGTGCCAGCAGTCACTCTGGCGGCGGCTCCTACGAGCAGTACTTC CASSHSGGGSYEQYF
. TRBJ1-2 14 TRBV27 few TGTGCCAGCAGTTCGGACGAGGCTAACTATGGCTACACCTTC CASSSDEANYGYTF
TRBD2 TRBJ2-1 15 TRBV6-1 many TGTGCCAGCAGTGAAAGGACTAGCGGGGGAAGGGAGCAGTTCTTC CASSERTSGGREQFF
. TRBJ2-7 15 TRBV7-2 many TGTGCCAGCAGCTTATATAGAGGGTCACGTTACGAGCAGTACTTC CASSLYRGSRYEQYF
. TRBJ2-5 14 TRBV12-3/TRBV12-4 many TGTGCCAGCAGTTTTGGTCCCGGGATGGAGACCCAGTACTTC CASSFGPGMETQYF
TRBD2 TRBJ2-5 14 TRBV7-2 . TGTGCCAGCAGCTTAGGGACTAGCCGGGAGACCCAGTACTTC CASSLGTSRETQYF
TRBD1 TRBJ1-5 16 TRBV2 many TGTGCCAGCAGTGGGGGGGACAGTTGGACCAATCAGCCCCAGCATTTT CASSGGDSWTNQPQHF